Listed below are T cell receptor beta chains from one sample, sequenced in a study of blood T cell repertoires in COVID-19. The table came from immunoSEQ multiplex PCR; TCRdb's copy has only in-frame clones and leaves some out. The table records 140,000 to 150,000 clones, roughly 85% of them present only once. The sample comprised PBMCs or T cells enriched from blood (not recorded which). These receptors came from a man aged 50 or older who had recovered from COVID-19. The CDR3 runs from the conserved cysteine through the conserved F or W. Fields, in order: CDR3 protein, CDR3 DNA, J gene, V gene, D gene. D genes are given only for firm matches.

CDR3 protein: CASSSGAANTGELFF; CDR3 DNA: TGTGCCAGTAGTAGCGGGGCCGCGAACACCGGGGAGCTGTTTTTT; J gene: TRBJ2-2; V gene: TRBV19; D gene: -
CDR3 protein: CASRLTGINEKLFF; CDR3 DNA: TGTGCCAGTCGACTCACCGGTATTAATGAAAAACTGTTTTTT; J gene: TRBJ1-4; V gene: TRBV19; D gene: -
CDR3 protein: CASTRGIVRGELFF; CDR3 DNA: TGTGCCAGCACTCGAGGGATCGTACGCGGGGAGCTGTTTTTT; J gene: TRBJ2-2; V gene: TRBV2; D gene: -
CDR3 protein: CASGAAGREVTEAFF; CDR3 DNA: TGTGCTAGTGGTGCCGCGGGGAGGGAAGTCACTGAAGCTTTCTTT; J gene: TRBJ1-1; V gene: TRBV12-5; D gene: -
CDR3 protein: CASSPGVAKNIQYF; CDR3 DNA: TGTGCCAGCAGCCCGGGAGTAGCCAAAAACATTCAGTACTTC; J gene: TRBJ2-4; V gene: TRBV4-2; D gene: -
CDR3 protein: CASRATSGGAREQFF; CDR3 DNA: TGTGCCAGCAGAGCAACTAGCGGGGGGGCCCGGGAGCAGTTCTTC; J gene: TRBJ2-1; V gene: TRBV7-2; D gene: TRBD2
CDR3 protein: CASSWGGSSGWAYEQYF; CDR3 DNA: TGTGCCAGCAGCTGGGGCGGGTCTAGCGGGTGGGCCTACGAGCAGTACTTC; J gene: TRBJ2-7; V gene: TRBV5-6; D gene: TRBD2
CDR3 protein: CASSTGGSNAPEQFF; CDR3 DNA: TGTGCCAGCAGTACCGGGGGTTCCAATGCCCCTGAGCAGTTCTTC; J gene: TRBJ2-1; V gene: TRBV9; D gene: -
CDR3 protein: CASSLAPGSRGYTF; CDR3 DNA: TGTGCCAGCAGCTTAGCACCGGGGAGTCGTGGCTACACCTTC; J gene: TRBJ1-2; V gene: TRBV11-2; D gene: -
CDR3 protein: CASSEGAGGIDTQYF; CDR3 DNA: TGTGCCAGCAGTGAAGGGGCGGGGGGGATAGATACGCAGTATTTT; J gene: TRBJ2-3; V gene: TRBV2; D gene: TRBD2
CDR3 protein: CASSSIQGWSEAFF; CDR3 DNA: TGTGCCAGCTCATCCATACAGGGTTGGTCGGAAGCTTTCTTT; J gene: TRBJ1-1; V gene: TRBV18; D gene: -